These 5 T cell receptor beta chains came from one sample sequenced in a study of T cell repertoires in cytomegalovirus infection (dated by TCRdb to between 2018 and 2021). The antigens these receptors bind are not known. The sequencer was an Illumina HiSeq 1500. Starting from the raw public reads, TCRdb applied fastp trimming at Q25, assembled clones with MiXCR and retained in-frame beta chains. Records with the same CDR3 protein are collapsed into one entry carrying the most frequent genes and DNA. A total of 100,000 to 150,000 distinct CDR3 sequences appear in this sample, more than 20% of them only once. 30% to 40% of the sample is taken by the ten largest. Material: PBMCs, sequenced either directly or after in vitro stimulation (not recorded which). These TCRs come from a human donor in good health (CMV status not recorded). Some clones in this sample may be carry-over from other donors' samples.

The gene calls are TRBV6-5 and TRBJ2-3; TRBD2 agrees at 14 bases. Germline-derived CDR1 and CDR2 are MNHEY and SVGAGI. CDR3 length equals 19 residues. J lost 4 bases, V lost 6 bases, and 15 bases had no gene match. In DNA form, the CDR3 reads TGTGCCAGCAGAAAGACTAGCGGGAGGGCCAGCAAGCGTCCAGATACGCAGTATTTT. Amino acids: CASRKTSGRASKRPDTQYF.

This chain links TRBV20-1 with TRBJ2-3; D remains unclear. V lost 5 bases and J 2 bases, leaving 20 bases between the germline ends. CDR1 is DFQATT and CDR2 is SNEGSKA in the germline V gene (reference sequence). CDR3 length equals 16 residues. CDR3 DNA: TGCAGTGCTGTGGTTACCTCGTCCTTGAACACAGATACGCAGTATTTT. This gives the protein CSAVVTSSLNTDTQYF.

The V gene is TRBV20-1, the J gene TRBJ2-5, with 8 bases identical to TRBD2. The V gene end was trimmed by 6 bases and the J gene end by 3 bases; junction bases not matched to a gene: 6. The CDR3 length is 13 residues. CDR1 and CDR2 (germline): DFQATT, SNEGSKA (reference sequence). CDR3 DNA sequence: TGCAGTGCCGTTGGAGCGGGGGAAGAGACCCAGTACTTC. Protein sequence: CSAVGAGEETQYF.

This rearrangement joins TRBV28 to TRBJ1-5, with TRBD1 as a possible D gene (5 bases). The CDR3 has 15 residues. The V end lost 5 bases, the J end lost 7 bases, and 18 bases lay between the germline ends. Germline V gene lookup returns CDR1 MDHEN and CDR2 SYDVKM. The CDR3 region has the DNA TGTGCCAGCAGTGCCCTCCAGGGTAGAGGCCAGCCCCAGCATTTT. Protein: CASSALQGRGQPQHF.

V usage is TRBV10-3 and J usage is TRBJ1-1; D possibly corresponds to TRBD1 (6 bases). Germline V gene sequence: CDR1 ENHRY, CDR2 SYGVKD. This CDR3 region has 14 residues. Trimming pared 2 bases from V and 5 bases from J, leaving 12 bases between. CDR3 loop: CAISEIGGTTEAFF. In DNA, the CDR3 is TGTGCCATCAGTGAGATCGGCGGGACAACTGAAGCTTTCTTT.